A selection of T cell receptor beta chains follows, all from one sample in a study of cytomegalovirus exposure and HLA in healthy donors. Repertoires were generated with immunoSEQ multiplex PCR, while TCRdb's copy carries only in-frame clones and drops some. The sample has approximately 110,000 clones. Material for sequencing was PBMCs. The receptors were gathered from a man aged 18 to 29 in good health and CMV-seronegative. Both conserved end residues are trimmed from each CDR3. Each record gives: V gene, J gene, CDR3 protein.

TRBV2	TRBJ2-1	ATDPLGQGHEQF
TRBV13	TRBJ2-7	ASSYRDSYEQY
TRBV20-1	TRBJ2-5	SAARETQY
TRBV27	TRBJ2-7	ASSPSNLRDEQY
TRBV2	TRBJ1-1	ASSEIEPWRTEAF
TRBV7-8	TRBJ2-7	ASSSSGTGGGYEQY
TRBV19	TRBJ2-2	ASSDPRGLNAGELF
TRBV18	TRBJ2-7	ASSLGLAVDYEQY
TRBV7-9	TRBJ1-6	ASSPQEPYNSPLH
TRBV5-4	TRBJ1-1	ASSFMRNTEAF
TRBV5-4	TRBJ2-1	ASHHSGSRNEQF
TRBV11-2	TRBJ2-7	ASSGQYFSSYEQY
TRBV27	TRBJ2-2	ASSLSRTSGTGELF
TRBV5-6	TRBJ2-1	ASSFIGGGFYNEQF
TRBV7-8	TRBJ2-3	ASSSTFGSGGPGSTDTQY
TRBV7-3	TRBJ2-3	ASSRLAGTTDTQY
TRBV6-5	TRBJ2-2	ASSYVGGSTGELF
TRBV7-9	TRBJ2-3	ASSLELITDTQY
TRBV9	TRBJ2-4	ASSPRIGTSAAWSKNIQY
TRBV28	TRBJ2-3	ASSVGGDGTQY
TRBV6-1	TRBJ2-5	ASSVRTSGRIVSSQETQY
TRBV6-4	TRBJ2-2	ASSPSSPGELF